Listed here are 28 T cell receptor beta chains from one sample, sequenced in a study of blood T cell repertoires in COVID-19. Method: immunoSEQ multiplex PCR; TCRdb's copy keeps in-frame clones and lacks some. The sample lists about 210,000 clones, 65% to 90% occurring once. The material sequenced was PBMCs or T cells enriched from blood (not recorded which). The receptors were sampled from a woman aged 40 to 50 with acute COVID-19.

The chain couples TRBV19 to TRBJ1-5; weak D call: TRBD1 (5 bases). CDR3 length: 14 residues. The germline V gene has CDR1 LNHDA and CDR2 SQIVND (reference sequence). Trimming shortened V by 3 bases and J by 9 bases, and 15 bases separated the two germline ends. CDR3 region: CASSMEQEFRPQHF. Here the CDR3 DNA reads TGTGCCAGTAGTATGGAACAGGAGTTTCGGCCCCAGCATTTT.

The V call is TRBV9, the J call TRBJ2-7, with D possibly matching TRBD2 (6 bases). CDR1 is SGDLS and CDR2 is YYNGEE in the germline V gene. The CDR3 length is 14 residues. Trimming removed 4 bases at V and 2 bases at J, with 13 bases between. In nucleotides, the CDR3 is TGTGCCAGCAGCCCTCGGGAGTCAACCTACGAGCAGTACTTC. As protein: CASSPRESTYEQYF.

The chain couples TRBV11-2 to TRBJ2-7; TRBD2 is a possible D gene (6 bases). This CDR3 spans 14 amino acids. Germline-derived CDR1 and CDR2 are SGHAT and FQNNGV. Trimming took 3 bases from V and 2 from J, leaving 11 bases between them. This CDR3 is CASSFAWGAYEQYF. DNA for the CDR3: TGTGCCAGCAGCTTTGCGTGGGGGGCCTACGAGCAGTACTTC.

V usage is TRBV28 and J usage is TRBJ1-5; no definite D call. The V end was cut by 2 bases, the J end by 9 bases, with 8 bases between. Germline assignment: CDR1 MDHEN and CDR2 SYDVKM. The CDR3 covers 12 residues. CDR3 sequence reads: CASSLPPRPQHF. The DNA of the CDR3 is TGTGCCAGCAGTTTACCCCCTCGGCCCCAGCATTTT.

The V call is TRBV9, the J call TRBJ2-1, with D unclear. The CDR3 covers 14 residues. Trimming took off 4 bases at V and 2 bases at J, with 10 bases between the two ends. Germline values: CDR1 SGDLS, CDR2 YYNGEE. The CDR3 spells CASSPRMAYNEQFF. CDR3 DNA: TGTGCCAGCAGCCCGAGAATGGCCTACAATGAGCAGTTCTTC.

V and J are TRBV3-1 (or the pseudogene TRBV3-2) and TRBJ2-6, with 7 bases aligning to TRBD1. V was pared by 4 bases and J by 0 bases, with 9 bases of the junction left unmatched. This CDR3 has 18 residues. Looked up from germline, CDR1 is LGHDT and CDR2 is YNNKEL (reference sequence). The CDR3 nucleotides are TGTGCCAGCAGCCCTCCAGGGGGATATTACTCTGGGGCCAACGTCCTGACTTTC. The encoded protein is CASSPPGGYYSGANVLTF.

The J gene is TRBJ2-1, the V gene TRBV19; D perhaps matches TRBD1 (6 bases). The CDR3 is 16 amino acids. Germline V CDR1 and CDR2: LNHDA, SQIVND (reference sequence). V was cut by 5 bases and J by 3 bases, with 17 bases left in between. Here the CDR3 reads CASSVTSGTIYNEQFF. CDR3 bases: TGTGCCAGTAGTGTCACTTCCGGGACAATCTACAATGAGCAGTTCTTC.

This sequence joins TRBV6-4 and TRBJ2-1; 9 bases match TRBD2. CDR1 and CDR2 (germline): MRHNA, SNTAGT. Losses at the gene ends were 7 bases for V and 7 bases for J; bases not matched to a gene: 8. The CDR3 has 14 residues. CDR3 coding DNA: TGTGCCAGCATCTCCGGGACTAGCATGAATGAGCAGTTCTTC. As protein: CASISGTSMNEQFF.

The chain recombines TRBV11-3 with TRBJ2-5; no definite D call. Trimming left V 4 bases short and J 0 bases short, with 6 bases between. The CDR3 extends over 13 amino acids. Germline values: CDR1 SGHNT, CDR2 YENEEA. CDR3 in amino acids: CASSSSHQETQYF. In DNA form, the CDR3 reads TGTGCCAGCAGCTCGAGCCACCAAGAGACCCAGTACTTC.

The chain employs TRBV27 and TRBJ1-2, with D hard to call. This CDR3 is built from 15 residues. Germline V lookup: CDR1 MNHEY, CDR2 SMNVEV (reference sequence). The V and J ends lost 0 bases and 8 bases respectively, with 16 bases between them. CDR3 DNA sequence: TGTGCCAGCAGTTTATCGAAAACCCTGCGGCTAGGCTACACCTTC. Its translation: CASSLSKTLRLGYTF.

The chain links TRBV9 to TRBJ2-1; D may be TRBD2 (5 bases). The CDR3 consists of 16 residues. Between the trimmed V and J ends, which lost 0 bases and 6 bases, there was a span of 16 bases. Germline V CDR1 and CDR2: SGDLS, YYNGEE. The CDR3 nucleotides are TGTGCCAGCAGCGTAGGAGGGAGTGGAACAAGCAATGAGCAGTTCTTC. Its translation is CASSVGGSGTSNEQFF.

The chain recombines TRBV6-5 with TRBJ2-7; the D gene is possibly TRBD1 (6 bases). This CDR3 region has 13 residues. Germline lookup yields CDR1 MNHEY and CDR2 SVGAGI. V was trimmed by 7 bases and J by 6 bases, leaving 16 bases between them. CDR3 residues: CASKSDPRGEQYF. The DNA of the CDR3 is TGTGCCAGCAAGAGCGACCCCAGGGGCGAGCAGTACTTC.

The chain joins TRBV19 to TRBJ1-5; 9 bases map to TRBD1. Germline loops: CDR1 LNHDA, CDR2 SQIVND (reference sequence). V shed 5 bases and J 4 bases; nucleotides not matched to a gene: 12. The CDR3 sequence is 17 residues long. CDR3 sequence (DNA): TGTGCCAGTAGTTCCAACCGACAGGGGGTTAGTAATCAGCCCCAGCATTTT. Encoded protein: CASSSNRQGVSNQPQHF.

The chain combines TRBV6-5 with TRBJ1-2; TRBD1 agrees at 7 bases. Germline lookup yields CDR1 MNHEY and CDR2 SVGAGI. V lost 6 bases and J lost 9; bases outside the gene matches: 16. The CDR3 is 15 residues long. In DNA form, the CDR3 reads TGTGCCAGCAGGACCTTGGGGACAGAGACTTCGCGCTACACCTTC. It specifies CASRTLGTETSRYTF.

This clone was detected only once. The rearrangement links TRBV21-1 to TRBJ1-4; the table's D call, TRBD1, has no DNA check behind it. TRBV21-1 is reported as a pseudogene. The length of the CDR3 is 13 residues. The CDR3 DNA reads TGTGCCAGCAGCAAAGTAGGGGGAGAAAAACTGTTTTTT. This sequence encodes CASSKVGGEKLFF.

The chain joins TRBV7-9 to TRBJ2-2; 9 bases are a match to TRBD1. The trim removed 3 bases at V and 6 bases at J, leaving 5 bases unmatched. The CDR3 is 15 residues long. Germline assignment: CDR1 SEHNR and CDR2 FQNEAQ (reference sequence). The CDR3 here is CASSLGDREAGELFF. The CDR3 DNA reads TGTGCCAGCAGCTTGGGGGACAGGGAGGCCGGGGAGCTGTTTTTT.

The chain couples TRBV30 to TRBJ2-3; the match to TRBD2 covers 9 bases. Germline-derived CDR1 and CDR2 are GTSNPN and SVGIG (reference sequence). J gave up 5 bases and V 8 bases, and 11 bases lay outside the gene matches. The CDR3 is 14 residues long. As DNA, the CDR3 is TGTGCCCTGTGGGAAGCGGGAGGTCTAGATACGCAGTATTTT. Amino acids: CALWEAGGLDTQYF. Based on the CDR3 plus reference TRBV30 and TRBJ2-3, the full variable domain is SQTIHQWPATLVQPVGSPLSLECTVEGTSNPNLYWYRQAAGRGLQLLFYSVGIGQISSEVPQNLSASRPQDRQFILSSKKLLLSDSGFYLCALWEAGGLDTQYFGPGTRLTVL.

J is TRBJ2-3 and V is TRBV9, with a possible D match to TRBD1 (6 bases). Germline CDR1 SGDLS, CDR2 YYNGEE. Deletions cut 0 bases from V and 2 bases from J, with 10 bases between. This CDR3 has 15 amino acids. CDR3 sequence: CASSVGGQLTDTQYF. The CDR3 DNA reads TGTGCCAGCAGCGTAGGGGGGCAGCTCACAGATACGCAGTATTTT.

This chain links TRBV6-5 with TRBJ2-1; D may be TRBD2 (5 bases). The V end lost 6 bases, the J end lost 4 bases, and 13 bases lay between the germline ends. CDR3 length equals 14 residues. Germline values: CDR1 MNHEY, CDR2 SVGAGI. The CDR3 loop is CASSRPGLYNEQFF. The CDR3 DNA sequence: TGTGCCAGCAGCCGCCCGGGATTATACAATGAGCAGTTCTTC.

V usage is TRBV5-5 and J usage is TRBJ2-5; D gene unclear. V lost 0 bases to trimming and J lost 0 bases, with 12 bases between them. CDR3 length: 16 residues. From germline, CDR1 is SGHKS and CDR2 YYEKEE (reference sequence). The CDR3 DNA follows: TGTGCCAGCAGCTTGGGTTGGGCTCGGTACCAAGAGACCCAGTACTTC. Encoded protein: CASSLGWARYQETQYF.

The gene calls are TRBV27 and TRBJ2-7, with D tentatively TRBD2 (6 bases). Deletions cut 6 bases from V and 1 base from J, with 16 bases between. The CDR3 loop spans 15 amino acids. Germline-derived CDR1 and CDR2 are MNHEY and SMNVEV (reference sequence). This CDR3 reads CASSNWRDRSYEQYF. CDR3 in DNA: TGTGCCAGCAGCAACTGGAGGGACCGGTCCTACGAGCAGTACTTC.

This rearrangement joins TRBV3-1 (or the pseudogene TRBV3-2) to TRBJ2-2; D is unclear. V was cut by 10 bases and J by 3 bases, with 6 bases left in between. The CDR3 loop spans 11 amino acids. From germline, CDR1 is LGHDT and CDR2 YNNKEL (reference sequence). The CDR3 DNA reads TGTGCCACCGCGGACACCGGGGAGCTGTTTTTT. Its translation is CATADTGELFF.

This chain joins TRBV5-4 and TRBJ2-7, with a weak D call TRBD1 (6 bases). V shed 4 bases and J shed 4 bases, with 15 bases lying between them. This CDR3 spans 14 amino acids. CDR1 SGHNT and CDR2 YYREEE come from the germline V gene (reference sequence). The CDR3 nucleotides read TGTGCCAGCAGCGTGAGGGGCAGGGGTTACGAGCAGTACTTC. This encodes CASSVRGRGYEQYF.

The J gene is TRBJ1-2, the V gene TRBV3-1 (or the pseudogene TRBV3-2); D is ambiguous. The CDR3 length is 12 residues. The V end was cut by 2 bases, the J end by 5 bases, with 6 bases between. In germline, CDR1 is LGHDT, CDR2 YNNKEL (reference sequence). The CDR3 loop is CASSQWEYGYTF. The CDR3 region has the DNA TGTGCCAGCAGCCAATGGGAGTATGGCTACACCTTC.

The genes are TRBV7-8 and TRBJ1-1, with D hard to call. Germline CDR1 SGHVS, CDR2 FQNEAQ. This CDR3 region has 15 residues. Trimming left V 0 bases short and J 5 bases short, with 13 bases between. The CDR3 spells CASSLASLGGTEAFF. DNA of the CDR3: TGTGCCAGCAGCTTAGCGTCCCTGGGAGGGACTGAAGCTTTCTTT.

The rearrangement links TRBV5-1 to TRBJ1-1; the D is unclear. Germline assignment: CDR1 SGHRS and CDR2 YFSETQ. Deletions cut 0 bases from V and 8 bases from J, with 5 bases between. The CDR3 has 11 residues. The CDR3 DNA reads TGCGCCAGCAGCTTGGATACAGAAGCTTTCTTT. Protein product: CASSLDTEAFF.

The rearrangement links TRBV27 to TRBJ1-5; a possible D gene is TRBD1 (5 bases). This CDR3 comprises 13 residues. V lost 10 bases, J lost 6 bases, and 16 bases lay in between. Per the germline V gene, CDR1 is MNHEY and CDR2 is SMNVEV (reference sequence). CDR3 sequence reads: CATRRGVGQPQHF. DNA of the CDR3: TGTGCCACCCGACGGGGGGTCGGTCAGCCCCAGCATTTT.

This chain links TRBV6-5 with TRBJ2-1; 12 bases align to TRBD2. Germline V gene data show CDR1 as MNHEY and CDR2 as SVGAGI. The J segment lost 7 bases and the V segment lost 2 bases, leaving 3 bases of the junction unmatched. The CDR3 is 15 amino acids. The CDR3 loop reads CASSYGLAGGNEQFF. The CDR3 nucleotides are TGTGCCAGCAGTTACGGGCTAGCGGGAGGGAATGAGCAGTTCTTC.